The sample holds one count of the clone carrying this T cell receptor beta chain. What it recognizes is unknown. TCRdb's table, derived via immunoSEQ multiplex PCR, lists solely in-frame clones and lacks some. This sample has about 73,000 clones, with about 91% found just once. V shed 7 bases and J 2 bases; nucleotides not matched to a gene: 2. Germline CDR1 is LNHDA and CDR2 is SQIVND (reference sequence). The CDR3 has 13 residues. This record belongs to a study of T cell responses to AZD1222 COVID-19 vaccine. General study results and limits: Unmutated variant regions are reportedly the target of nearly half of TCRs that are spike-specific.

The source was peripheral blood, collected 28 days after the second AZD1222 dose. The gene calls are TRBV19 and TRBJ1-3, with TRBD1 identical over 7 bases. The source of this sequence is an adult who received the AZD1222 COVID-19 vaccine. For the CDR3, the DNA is TGTGCCAGTAAGACAGGGACTGGAAACACCATATATTTT. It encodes CASKTGTGNTIYF.